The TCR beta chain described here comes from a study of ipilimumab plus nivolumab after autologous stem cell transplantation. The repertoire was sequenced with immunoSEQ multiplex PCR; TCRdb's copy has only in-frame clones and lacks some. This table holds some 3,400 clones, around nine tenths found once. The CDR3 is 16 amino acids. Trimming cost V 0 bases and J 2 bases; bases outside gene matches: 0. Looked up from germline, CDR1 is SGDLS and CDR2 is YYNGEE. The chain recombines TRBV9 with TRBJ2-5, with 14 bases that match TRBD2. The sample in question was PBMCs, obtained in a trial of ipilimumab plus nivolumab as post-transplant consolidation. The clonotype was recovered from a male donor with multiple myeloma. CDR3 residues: CASSVGLAGGQETQYF. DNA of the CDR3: TGTGCCAGCAGCGTAGGACTAGCGGGAGGGCAAGAGACCCAGTACTTC.